This TCR beta chain was identified during a study of siplizumab effects on memory and regulatory T cells. Findings and caveats of the study: Mappable alloreactive CD4+ clones averaged approximately 69% Treg-derived with siplizumab versus 26.9% in controls. Confirmation was lacking for the suppressive function of proliferating Tregs derived from siplizumab cultures. Sequences below about 10^-5 frequency were poorly captured, limiting mapping of alloreactive clones.

The method was immunoSEQ multiplex PCR; TCRdb's version includes in-frame clones alone and lacks a portion of them. The data contain some 80,000 clones, approximately 95% of them singletons. V lost 2 bases and J lost 3, with 14 bases in between. This CDR3 has 14 residues. The germline CDR1 and CDR2 sequences are GTSNPN and SVGIG (reference sequence). Comment on this clone: Its matching antigen is unknown.

V gene TRBV30 combines with J gene TRBJ2-7; D is possibly TRBD1 (6 bases). This TCR came from a human donor in good health. Sequenced sample: CD8+ T cells sorted from blood. CDR3 in DNA: TGTGCCTGGAGTACCGGGGCAGGGGTCTACGAGCAGTACTTC. Its protein product is CAWSTGAGVYEQYF.